These 27 T cell receptor beta chains originate from one sample sequenced in a study of blood T cell repertoires in COVID-19 (dated by TCRdb to the early 2020s). Receptors were amplified or captured by the immunoSEQ multiplex PCR assay. TCRdb holds this immuneACCESS table with in-frame rearrangements only. Some clones are missing; in checked studies, unresolved V genes explain under half, and the rest has no known cause. The sample table lists hundreds of thousands of clones, roughly 90% of them with a count of one. Clones ranked in the top ten supply approximately 14% of the sample. Sequences were obtained from peripheral blood. The receptors here all came from an older woman with COVID-19, enrolled during active disease.

The chain uses TRBV2 and TRBJ1-2, with a possible D match to TRBD1 (6 bases). V dropped 6 bases and J dropped 0 bases, with 14 bases sitting between them. This CDR3 contains 15 residues. CDR1 is SNHLY, CDR2 FYNNEI, per germline. This CDR3 is CASRGLRGANYGYTF. The CDR3 region has the DNA TGTGCCAGCAGGGGCCTCAGGGGAGCTAACTATGGCTACACCTTC.

The chain uses TRBV3-1 (or the pseudogene TRBV3-2) and TRBJ1-1; 9 nucleotides align to TRBD1. The CDR3 has 13 residues. Germline assignment: CDR1 LGHDT and CDR2 YNNKEL (reference sequence). V dropped 4 bases and J dropped 5; count of bases not matched to a gene: 2. The CDR3 is CASSLDRGTEAFF. The CDR3, as DNA: TGTGCCAGCAGCCTTGACAGGGGGACTGAAGCTTTCTTT.

This clone showed up just once. The chain combines TRBV19 with TRBJ1-5; a weak D match, TRBD1 (6 bases). The V gene's germline CDR1 is LNHDA and CDR2 SQIVND (reference sequence). The CDR3 length is 17 residues. Trimming removed 0 bases from V and 4 bases from J, with 16 bases in between. The CDR3 here is CASSIDPPAGDNQPQHF. As DNA, the CDR3 is TGTGCCAGTAGTATAGATCCCCCCGCAGGGGATAATCAGCCCCAGCATTTT.

V is TRBV2 and J is TRBJ2-5; a weak D match, TRBD1 (5 bases). Deletions cut 3 bases from V and 4 bases from J, with 9 bases between. The CDR3 has 13 residues. The germline gives CDR1 SNHLY, CDR2 FYNNEI. The CDR3 DNA is TGTGCCAGCAGTGACAGGGATCGAGAGACCCAGTACTTC. This translates into CASSDRDRETQYF.

This chain joins TRBV24-1 and TRBJ2-3; TRBD1 matches at 7 bases. The length of the CDR3 is 15 residues. Germline CDR1 is KGHDR and CDR2 is SFDVKD. Unmatched junction bases numbered 10, after V lost 9 bases and J lost 2 bases. CDR3 sequence reads: CATGPGGYNTDTQYF. CDR3 nucleotide sequence: TGTGCCACCGGACCAGGGGGTTATAACACAGATACGCAGTATTTT.

The V gene is TRBV7-9, the J gene TRBJ1-2, with unresolved D. Germline V gene lookup returns CDR1 SEHNR and CDR2 FQNEAQ (reference sequence). Trimming pared 2 bases from V and 2 bases from J, leaving 6 bases between. The CDR3 sequence is 13 residues long. CDR3 loop: CASSLQFNYGYTF. CDR3 bases: TGTGCCAGCAGCTTACAGTTCAACTATGGCTACACCTTC.

The chain employs TRBV6-5 and TRBJ1-2; 8 bases are shared with TRBD1. The J segment lost 3 bases and the V segment lost 6 bases, leaving 3 bases of the junction unmatched. This CDR3 is built from 13 residues. Germline CDR1 and CDR2: MNHEY and SVGAGI. The CDR3 DNA reads as TGTGCCAGCAGAGCGACAGGGGACTATGGCTACACCTTC. It specifies CASRATGDYGYTF.

The chain uses TRBV14 and TRBJ2-7, with D maybe TRBD1 (6 bases). The ends were cut back, 1 base at V and 3 bases at J, with 10 bases in the middle. This CDR3 is built from 14 residues. In germline, CDR1 is SGHDN, CDR2 FVKESK. CDR3 sequence: CASSQGGLRYEQYF. DNA of the CDR3: TGTGCCAGCAGCCAAGGGGGGCTACGCTACGAGCAGTACTTC.

This sequence joins TRBV12-3 or TRBV12-4 and TRBJ2-7; no reliable D call. The CDR3 runs 12 residues. V lost 1 base to trimming and J lost 4 bases, with 5 bases between them. DNA for the CDR3: TGTGCCAGCAGTTTAGTCCGGTACGAGCAGTACTTC. Translation gives CASSLVRYEQYF.

The chain combines TRBV5-1 with TRBJ1-4; a possible D gene is TRBD1 (6 bases). V shed 5 bases and J shed 3 bases, with 14 bases lying between them. The CDR3 is made up of 15 amino acids. CDR1 SGHRS and CDR2 YFSETQ come from the germline V gene. The CDR3 sequence: CASRQGGVANEKLFF. In DNA, the CDR3 is TGCGCCAGCAGACAGGGAGGGGTAGCTAATGAAAAACTGTTTTTT.

V and J are TRBV3-1 (or the pseudogene TRBV3-2) and TRBJ1-2, with D hard to call. Per germline, CDR1 LGHDT and CDR2 YNNKEL (reference sequence). This CDR3 is built from 14 residues. V was clipped by 2 bases and J by 5 bases, with 12 bases between them. The CDR3 nucleotides read TGTGCCAGCAGCCAATTGCGGGTGGGATATGGCTACACCTTC. Its protein is CASSQLRVGYGYTF.

The chain has TRBV7-6 and TRBJ2-2, with 11 bases aligning to TRBD1. Germline V gives CDR1 SGHVS, CDR2 FNYEAQ. The CDR3 consists of 14 residues. V trimming: 8 bases; J trimming: 4 bases; junction bases outside the gene matches: 3. CDR3 sequence (DNA): TGTGCCAGCGGTGGGACAGGGGGCACCGGGGAGCTGTTTTTT. Residues: CASGGTGGTGELFF.

This chain connects TRBV13 to TRBJ1-5; a possible D gene is TRBD1 (6 bases). This CDR3 has 12 amino acids. Trimming cost V 5 bases and J 7 bases, with 9 bases left between them. Looked up from germline, CDR1 is PRHDT and CDR2 is FYEKMQ (reference sequence). The CDR3, as DNA: TGTGCCAGCAGCAGCAGGGGCCAGCCCCAGCATTTT. Translation: CASSSRGQPQHF. Full variable domain (outside the CDR3, taken from reference TRBV13 and TRBJ1-5): AAGVIQSPRHLIKEKRETATLKCYPIPRHDTVYWYQQGPGQDPQFLISFYEKMQSDKGSIPDRFSAQQFSDYHSELNMSSLELGDSALYFCASSSRGQPQHFGDGTRLSIL.

The CDR3 loop reads CASSPNSGPGTDTQYF. Written as DNA, the CDR3 is TGTGCCAGCAGCCCAAATAGCGGGCCAGGCACAGATACGCAGTATTTT. This chain connects TRBV9 to TRBJ2-3; TRBD2 matches at 7 bases. V lost 4 bases to trimming and J lost 1 base; unmatched junction nucleotides: 9. CDR3 size: 16 residues. Per germline, CDR1 SGDLS and CDR2 YYNGEE.

The chain combines TRBV29-1 with TRBJ2-7, with D perhaps matching TRBD1 (5 bases). This CDR3 is 12 amino acids long. Trimming stripped 4 bases from V and 7 bases from J, with 14 bases between. From germline, CDR1 is SQVTM and CDR2 ANQGSEA. The CDR3 sequence: CSVGRGFLEQYF. In DNA form, the CDR3 reads TGCAGCGTTGGAAGGGGTTTCCTTGAGCAGTACTTC.

The chain is built from TRBV3-1 (or the pseudogene TRBV3-2) and TRBJ2-2; 9 nucleotides line up with TRBD2. This CDR3 contains 15 residues. CDR1 LGHDT and CDR2 YNNKEL come from the germline V gene (reference sequence). V was clipped by 3 bases and J by 6 bases; unmatched bases: 5. CDR3 nucleotides: TGTGCCAGCAGCCAGGGAGCGGGGGGCTCCGGGGAGCTGTTTTTT. The encoded protein is CASSQGAGGSGELFF.

The chain employs TRBV4-1 and TRBJ2-5; D might be TRBD2 (6 bases). CDR3 length: 13 amino acids. Trimming stripped 4 bases from V and 2 bases from J, with 8 bases between. Germline values: CDR1 MGHRA, CDR2 YSYEKL. The CDR3 sequence: CASSLAAQETQYF. CDR3 nucleotides: TGCGCCAGCAGCCTAGCGGCACAAGAGACCCAGTACTTC.

This clone showed up just a few times. The same CDR3 is also encoded by other DNA sequences in this sample. The V gene is TRBV7-3, the J gene TRBJ2-3; D perhaps matches TRBD2 (6 bases). V was trimmed by 1 base and J by 2 bases, leaving 10 bases between them. CDR1 and CDR2 (germline): SGHTA, FQGTGA. This CDR3 region has 15 residues. The chain's CDR3 is CASSLRRGPTDTQYF. Here the CDR3 DNA reads TGTGCCAGCAGCTTAAGGAGGGGCCCCACAGATACGCAGTATTTT.

The genes are TRBV7-9 and TRBJ2-5, with D perhaps matching TRBD2 (5 bases). Looked up from germline, CDR1 is SEHNR and CDR2 is FQNEAQ (reference sequence). The CDR3 length is 14 residues. The V gene lost 6 bases and the J gene lost 1 base, with 12 bases spanning the gap. CDR3 bases: TGTGCCAGCAGATCCCCGGGATCCCAAGAGACCCAGTACTTC. Its translation: CASRSPGSQETQYF.

The J gene is TRBJ1-1, the V gene TRBV30, with a possible D match to TRBD1 (5 bases). The CDR3 consists of 13 residues. Germline values: CDR1 GTSNPN, CDR2 SVGIG (reference sequence). Trimming removed 2 bases from V and 4 bases from J, with 11 bases in between. DNA for the CDR3: TGTGCCTGGAGTAGACGGGGGATCACTGAAGCTTTCTTT. Translated: CAWSRRGITEAFF.

V is TRBV12-3 or TRBV12-4 and J is TRBJ1-2; 8 bases line up with TRBD1. V was pared by 6 bases and J by 8 bases, with 5 bases of the junction left unmatched. The CDR3 runs to 12 residues. CDR3 in DNA: TGTGCCAGCAGAGGGACAGGAGGCGGCTACACCTTC. It is translated as CASRGTGGGYTF.

V usage is TRBV4-1 and J usage is TRBJ2-3; TRBD2 is a possible D gene (5 bases). This CDR3 region has 15 residues. Trimming removed 5 bases at V and 2 bases at J, with 14 bases between. Germline CDR1 reads MGHRA; CDR2 reads YSYEKL. CDR3 sequence reads: CASSEHGEYTDTQYF. Written as DNA, the CDR3 is TGCGCCAGCAGCGAACACGGGGAGTACACAGATACGCAGTATTTT.

The V and J genes are TRBV10-1 and TRBJ1-1; D unresolved. Trimming took off 3 bases at V and 4 bases at J, with 9 bases between the two ends. Germline lookup yields CDR1 WNHNN and CDR2 SYGVQD (reference sequence). The CDR3 is 13 residues long. The CDR3 DNA sequence: TGCGCCAGCAGTGACGGGGTAAGCACTGAAGCTTTCTTT. Translating it yields CASSDGVSTEAFF.

The chain carries TRBV19 and TRBJ2-7, with D possibly matching TRBD2 (5 bases). V lost 4 bases and J 8 bases, leaving 12 bases between the germline ends. CDR1 is LNHDA, CDR2 SQIVND, per germline (reference sequence). CDR3 length equals 12 residues. The CDR3 nucleotides read TGTGCCAGTAGTACGACTGGGAGCCAGCAGTACTTC. It encodes CASSTTGSQQYF.

The chain uses TRBV28 and TRBJ1-2; D might be TRBD1 (5 bases). Deletions cut 5 bases from V and 5 bases from J, with 9 bases between. CDR3 length: 12 residues. Per the germline V gene, CDR1 is MDHEN and CDR2 is SYDVKM. CDR3 loop: CASSPRQYGYTF. The CDR3 DNA sequence: TGTGCCAGCAGTCCCCGACAGTATGGCTACACCTTC.

This rearrangement joins TRBV7-2 to TRBJ2-3; TRBD1 might be the D (6 bases). The CDR3 runs to 15 residues. CDR1 is SGHTA, CDR2 FQGNSA, per germline. Trimming shortened V by 5 bases and J by 4 bases, and 16 bases separated the two germline ends. CDR3 DNA: TGTGCCAGCAGCCTCTCTTCAGGGGAGCCAGATACGCAGTATTTT. It codes for CASSLSSGEPDTQYF.

The rearrangement links TRBV24-1 to TRBJ1-1; TRBD1 aligns across 11 bases. CDR3 size: 14 residues. Trimming removed 9 bases from V and 7 bases from J; junction bases left unmatched: 9. CDR1 is KGHDR and CDR2 is SFDVKD in the germline V gene. The CDR3 coding sequence is TGTGCCACCCCGGACAGGGGGCTGATAAATGAAGCTTTCTTT. Amino acid sequence: CATPDRGLINEAFF.